Given below is one TCR beta chain in context. Measured with immunoSEQ multiplex PCR; TCRdb has only the in-frame clones, and not every one. The repertoire holds millions of clones, with just over 90% as singletons. The data are from a study of shared clonotypes between healthy human individuals. From germline, CDR1 is SQVTM and CDR2 ANQGSEA. This CDR3 is built from 14 residues. Trimming took 0 bases from V and 1 from J, leaving 9 bases between them. This chain uses TRBV29-1 with TRBJ1-2; D gene unclear. The TCR sequence derives from a man between 18 and 35 years old in good health. Some clones in this sample may be carry-over from other donors' samples. Source material: naive CD4+ T cells from PBMCs. Regarding subset: CD45RA+ positively selected. The CDR3 sequence is CSVEEVGHNYGYTF. The CDR3 nucleotides are TGCAGCGTTGAAGAGGTCGGCCATAACTATGGCTACACCTTC.